The 31 T cell receptor beta chains listed next were all sequenced from one sample in a study of T cells after yellow fever vaccination. TCRdb passed the 5' RACE reads through MiXCR, listing each CDR3 protein once. The sample lists some 200,000 distinct CDR3 sequences, more than 3% seen once, with approximately 3.5% in the top ten. The specimen was CD4+ T cells sorted from PBMCs, collected 10 days after the yellow fever booster vaccination. Receptor source: a man younger than 35 who received the YFV17D yellow fever vaccine.

In DNA, the CDR3 is TGTGCCAGCAGCTTAGATCTAGGACAGAAAGCTTTCTTT. Translating gives CASSLDLGQKAFF. The rearrangement links TRBV11-3 to TRBJ1-1; maybe TRBD1 (6 bases). Trimming took off 0 bases at V and 9 bases at J, with 11 bases between the two ends. The V gene's germline CDR1 is SGHNT and CDR2 YENEEA. This CDR3 region has 13 residues.

The chain carries TRBV4-1 and TRBJ2-5, with unresolved D. Germline-derived CDR1 and CDR2 are MGHRA and YSYEKL. The CDR3 runs 13 residues. Trimming left V 4 bases short and J 4 bases short, with 10 bases between. The CDR3 nucleotides read TGCGCCAGCAGCCCTCTCTATGTAGAGACCCAGTACTTC. Amino acids: CASSPLYVETQYF.

This clonotype was detected many times. This chain connects TRBV5-5 to TRBJ2-2; 10 positions agree with TRBD1. V dropped 4 bases and J dropped 6; count of bases not matched to a gene: 3. Germline CDR1 reads SGHKS; CDR2 reads YYEKEE (reference sequence). The CDR3 covers 14 residues. As DNA, the CDR3 is TGTGCCAGCAGCATCGGGACAGGGGCCGGGGAGCTGTTTTTT. Its protein product is CASSIGTGAGELFF.

This chain joins TRBV28 and TRBJ2-1, with D perhaps TRBD2 (5 bases). This CDR3 contains 12 residues. The V end was cut by 5 bases, the J end by 12 bases, with 14 bases between. Germline-derived CDR1 and CDR2 are MDHEN and SYDVKM. CDR3 sequence: CASSSLGAWQFF. In DNA, the CDR3 is TGTGCCAGCAGTAGCCTGGGAGCATGGCAGTTCTTC.

The J gene is TRBJ2-3, the V gene TRBV5-1; 12 bases match TRBD1. CDR3 length: 17 residues. The germline V gene has CDR1 SGHRS and CDR2 YFSETQ. The ends lost 4 bases at V and 2 bases at J; junction bases unmatched: 8. CDR3 residues: CASSAGQGARDTDTQYF. In nucleotides, the CDR3 is TGCGCCAGCAGCGCGGGACAGGGGGCCAGGGACACAGATACGCAGTATTTT.

This chain links TRBV5-1 with TRBJ2-5; TRBD1 might be the D (6 bases). This CDR3 spans 14 amino acids. Trimming cost V 4 bases and J 7 bases, with 17 bases left between them. Germline lookup yields CDR1 SGHRS and CDR2 YFSETQ. The CDR3 region has the DNA TGCGCCAGCAGCATACCCGGGACAACCCGGACCCAGTACTTC. Its translation is CASSIPGTTRTQYF.

This clonotype was counted at least ten times. The rearrangement joins TRBV5-1 to TRBJ1-1; tentatively, D is TRBD1 (6 bases). The CDR3 covers 13 residues. V dropped 0 bases and J dropped 10 bases, with 13 bases sitting between them. The germline V gene encodes CDR1 SGHRS and CDR2 YFSETQ. CDR3 in amino acids: CASSLGAGEVAFF. The CDR3 nucleotides are TGCGCCAGCAGCTTGGGCGCAGGGGAAGTAGCTTTCTTT.

The J gene is TRBJ1-3, the V gene TRBV10-3; 7 positions match TRBD1. Germline V lookup: CDR1 ENHRY, CDR2 SYGVKD. The J segment lost 2 bases and the V segment lost 11 bases, leaving 6 bases of the junction unmatched. This CDR3 region has 13 residues. CDR3 bases: TGTGCCTTCGGGACAGCACCTGGAAACACCATATATTTT. This codes for CAFGTAPGNTIYF.

V usage is TRBV18 and J usage is TRBJ1-2; D ambiguous. CDR3 size: 14 residues. Trimming removed 2 bases from V and 6 bases from J, with 13 bases in between. Germline V gene data show CDR1 as KGHSH and CDR2 as LQKENI. The CDR3 DNA is TGTGCCAGCTCACCAAGCGGTAGGATCGATGGCTACACCTTC. Protein product: CASSPSGRIDGYTF.

This clonotype was counted many times. The gene calls are TRBV4-1 and TRBJ2-3; TRBD2 aligns across 9 bases. J was trimmed by 4 bases and V by 2 bases; bases with no gene match: 16. Looked up from germline, CDR1 is MGHRA and CDR2 is YSYEKL. This CDR3 is built from 19 residues. This CDR3 reads CASSQPGRRGAGGSDTQYF. CDR3 in DNA: TGCGCCAGCAGCCAACCAGGGAGAAGAGGAGCGGGGGGTTCAGATACGCAGTATTTT.

The rearrangement uses TRBV6-5 and TRBJ1-2; 8 nucleotides match TRBD1. Germline values: CDR1 MNHEY, CDR2 SVGAGI. V shed 6 bases, J shed 5 bases, and the junction held 11 bases outside the gene matches. This CDR3 is built from 15 residues. The CDR3 nucleotides are TGTGCCAGCAGCCGTATCGGGACAGGAAGTTATGGCTACACCTTC. Translating gives CASSRIGTGSYGYTF.

This clonotype has a count of ten or more. This rearrangement joins TRBV4-3 to TRBJ1-1; D is undetermined. This CDR3 is built from 14 residues. Trimming took 0 bases from V and 9 from J, leaving 14 bases between them. CDR1 is LGHNA, CDR2 YSLEER, per germline. The CDR3 protein is CASSQESWATQAFF. CDR3 bases: TGCGCCAGCAGCCAAGAATCTTGGGCAACCCAAGCTTTCTTT.

This clonotype was found a few times. Sequence at one end of the junction differs from germline and may be a read error. This chain joins TRBV6-2 or TRBV6-3 and TRBJ1-1, with D unresolved. CDR1 is MNHEY, CDR2 SVGEGT, per germline. The CDR3 has 12 residues. CDR3 bases: TGTGCCAGCAGTTACGGCGGGGTATTAGTTCTCTTT. It specifies CASSYGGVLVLF.

The chain carries TRBV5-4 and TRBJ1-4; D is possibly TRBD1 (5 bases). Germline lookup yields CDR1 SGHNT and CDR2 YYREEE (reference sequence). The germline V and J ends were trimmed by 4 bases and 1 base, with 8 bases remaining between them. The CDR3 covers 14 residues. The CDR3 protein is CASSRDRTNEKLFF. CDR3 coding DNA: TGTGCCAGCAGCCGAGACAGAACTAATGAAAAACTGTTTTTT. The whole variable domain, remainder taken from reference TRBV5-4 and TRBJ1-4, is ETGVTQSPTHLIKTRGQQVTLRCSSQSGHNTVSWYQQALGQGPQFIFQYYREEENGRGNFPPRFSGLQFPNYSSELNVNALELDDSALYLCASSRDRTNEKLFFGSGTQLSVL.

The rearrangement joins TRBV6-2 or TRBV6-3 to TRBJ2-2; 13 nucleotides agree with TRBD2. CDR1 MNHEY and CDR2 SVGEGT come from the germline V gene. The CDR3 is 19 amino acids. The trim removed 6 bases at V and 0 bases at J, leaving 10 bases unmatched. CDR3 region: CASSRPTSGGPANTGELFF. CDR3 DNA sequence: TGTGCCAGCAGCCGCCCGACTAGCGGGGGGCCGGCGAACACCGGGGAGCTGTTTTTT.

This clonotype was recorded a few times. This sequence joins TRBV12-3 or TRBV12-4 and TRBJ2-2; possibly TRBD1 for D (5 bases). The length of the CDR3 is 14 residues. Trimming stripped 5 bases from V and 2 bases from J, with 9 bases between. CDR3 sequence (DNA): TGTGCCAGCAGTACAGGACATAACACCGGGGAGCTGTTTTTT. It yields the protein CASSTGHNTGELFF.

The chain carries TRBV7-9 and TRBJ2-6; no clear D gene. The V gene lost 5 bases and the J gene lost 2 bases, with 10 bases spanning the gap. The CDR3 length is 15 residues. The germline V gene has CDR1 SEHNR and CDR2 FQNEAQ (reference sequence). This chain's CDR3 is CASSLPRAGANVLTF. CDR3 nucleotides: TGTGCCAGCAGCCTCCCGAGAGCTGGGGCCAACGTCCTGACTTTC.

CDR3 loop: CASSLAGRGETDTQYF. The CDR3 DNA sequence: TGCGCCAGCAGCTTAGCCGGGCGGGGGGAAACAGATACGCAGTATTTT. The chain has TRBV5-1 and TRBJ2-3; TRBD2 matches at 8 bases. The CDR3 has 16 amino acids. Germline V gene data show CDR1 as SGHRS and CDR2 as YFSETQ. After removal of 2 bases from V and 3 bases from J, the junction contained 8 bases not matched to a gene. Full variable domain (rest looked up from reference TRBV5-1 and TRBJ2-3): KAGVTQTPRYLIKTRGQQVTLSCSPISGHRSVSWYQQTPGQGLQFLFEYFSETQRNKGNFPGRFSGRQFSNSRSEMNVSTLELGDSALYLCASSLAGRGETDTQYFGPGTRLTVL.

This clonotype was recorded at least ten times. The genes are TRBV6-5 and TRBJ2-7, with D possibly matching TRBD1 (6 bases). The length of the CDR3 is 13 residues. Germline V CDR1 and CDR2: MNHEY, SVGAGI. Deletions cut 6 bases from V and 3 bases from J, with 12 bases between. The DNA for the CDR3 is TGTGCCAGCAGGAGAGGACAGAACTACGAGCAGTACGTC. Translating gives CASRRGQNYEQYV.

This clonotype was seen ten or more times. J is TRBJ2-1 and V is TRBV6-2 or TRBV6-3, with a tentative D call TRBD1 (6 bases). Germline lookup yields CDR1 MNHEY and CDR2 SVGEGT. Between the trimmed V and J ends, which lost 10 bases and 6 bases, there was a span of 16 bases. The CDR3 loop spans 13 amino acids. Written as DNA, the CDR3 is TGTGCCACCGAATCCGGGACAAGCAATGAGCAGTTCTTC. It yields the protein CATESGTSNEQFF.

This clonotype was seen a handful of times. The rearrangement links TRBV5-5 to TRBJ1-6; a possible D gene is TRBD1 (6 bases). V was trimmed by 5 bases and J by 6 bases, leaving 15 bases between them. The CDR3 is 15 amino acids. Germline V lookup: CDR1 SGHKS, CDR2 YYEKEE (reference sequence). DNA of the CDR3: TGTGCCAGCAGGGATCAAGGGACAAGTAATTCACCCCTCCACTTT. Its translation: CASRDQGTSNSPLHF. The entire variable domain, with the rest obtained from reference TRBV5-5 and TRBJ1-6, is as follows: DAGVTQSPTHLIKTRGQQVTLRCSPISGHKSVSWYQQVLGQGPQFIFQYYEKEERGRGNFPDRFSARQFPNYSSELNVNALLLGDSALYLCASRDQGTSNSPLHFGNGTRLTVT.

This clonotype has at least ten counts. The V call is TRBV7-2, the J call TRBJ2-5, with TRBD1 matching over 8 bases. Trimming cost V 6 bases and J 2 bases; bases outside gene matches: 8. Germline CDR1 reads SGHTA; CDR2 reads FQGNSA. The CDR3 consists of 15 residues. The CDR3 sequence: CASSFQTGEQETQYF. DNA of the CDR3: TGTGCCAGCAGTTTTCAGACAGGGGAACAAGAGACCCAGTACTTC.

This clonotype was detected many times. The V gene is TRBV7-2, the J gene TRBJ2-1; 8 positions match TRBD2. This CDR3 is 15 amino acids long. Germline lookup yields CDR1 SGHTA and CDR2 FQGNSA. V gave up 4 bases and J gave up 6 bases; unmatched junction bases: 8. In DNA form, the CDR3 reads TGTGCCAGCAGCTGGGGTGATAGCGGGGTCAATGAGCAGTTCTTC. Its translation is CASSWGDSGVNEQFF. The complete variable domain, with remaining parts taken from reference TRBV7-2 and TRBJ2-1, reads GAGVSQSPSNKVTEKGKDVELRCDPISGHTALYWYRQSLGQGLEFLIYFQGNSAPDKSGLPSDRFSAERTGGSVSTLTIQRTQQEDSAVYLCASSWGDSGVNEQFFGPGTRLTVL.

In its sample, this clonotype was seen a few times. V usage is TRBV20-1 and J usage is TRBJ2-3; D is unresolved. The V end lost 5 bases, the J end lost 8 bases, and 14 bases lay between the germline ends. Germline V gene data show CDR1 as DFQATT and CDR2 as SNEGSKA (reference sequence). The CDR3 extends over 12 amino acids. The CDR3 DNA follows: TGCAGTGCTGAAGATATACTCTTTACGCAGTATTTT. Its translation is CSAEDILFTQYF.

This chain joins TRBV5-1 and TRBJ2-3; the D is unclear. The CDR3 loop spans 17 amino acids. The V gene's germline CDR1 is SGHRS and CDR2 YFSETQ. The ends were cut back, 4 bases at V and 0 bases at J, with 18 bases in the middle. The chain's CDR3 is CASSARYGRRSTDTQYF. Written as DNA, the CDR3 is TGCGCCAGCAGCGCGAGATATGGCAGGAGAAGCACAGATACGCAGTATTTT.

The chain links TRBV4-3 to TRBJ2-1; 8 bases align to TRBD1. V shed 4 bases and J 5 bases; nucleotides not matched to a gene: 4. The CDR3 totals 14 residues. CDR1 and CDR2 from the germline V gene are LGHNA and YSLEER. Here the CDR3 DNA reads TGCGCCAGCAGCCCTTGGACAGGGAACAATGAGCAGTTCTTC. It translates to CASSPWTGNNEQFF.

This clonotype was seen more than once but under ten times. The chain couples TRBV28 to TRBJ1-1; D might be TRBD1 (6 bases). The CDR3 length is 15 residues. CDR1 MDHEN and CDR2 SYDVKM come from the germline V gene. V was trimmed by 3 bases and J by 1 base, leaving 12 bases between them. CDR3 residues: CASSFWGARNTEAFF. The DNA for the CDR3 is TGTGCCAGCAGTTTCTGGGGGGCCCGGAACACTGAAGCTTTCTTT.

This clonotype was counted at least ten times. The chain couples TRBV7-9 to TRBJ2-5; the D gene is possibly TRBD2 (6 bases). Germline V CDR1 and CDR2: SEHNR, FQNEAQ (reference sequence). The CDR3 spans 14 residues. Between the trimmed V and J ends, which lost 5 bases and 1 base, there was a span of 11 bases. The CDR3 bases are TGTGCCAGCAGCCCCTGGACTATCCAAGAGACCCAGTACTTC. It yields the protein CASSPWTIQETQYF.

This clonotype has a count of ten or more. The rearrangement joins TRBV20-1 to TRBJ1-5, with D possibly matching TRBD1 (6 bases). This CDR3 region has 15 residues. Trimming cost V 0 bases and J 0 bases, with 9 bases left between them. Germline V gene lookup returns CDR1 DFQATT and CDR2 SNEGSKA (reference sequence). CDR3 DNA sequence: TGCAGTGCTAGAGACAGGGGCTATAGCAATCAGCCCCAGCATTTT. This sequence encodes CSARDRGYSNQPQHF.

V usage is TRBV12-3 or TRBV12-4 and J usage is TRBJ1-2; D might be TRBD1 (5 bases). Trimming stripped 4 bases from V and 4 bases from J, with 13 bases between. The CDR3 runs to 14 residues. The CDR3 bases are TGTGCCAGCAGTTCCGGGGACGAGCTCTATGGCTACACCTTC. Amino acid sequence: CASSSGDELYGYTF.

This clonotype occurred a few times. J is TRBJ1-1 and V is TRBV12-3 or TRBV12-4; TRBD1 aligns across 7 bases. The CDR3 has 13 amino acids. V dropped 6 bases and J dropped 6; count of bases not matched to a gene: 7. CDR3: CASSSRGIAEAFF. CDR3 nucleotides: TGTGCCAGCAGCTCCAGGGGGATCGCTGAAGCTTTCTTT.